The 27 T cell receptor beta chains below were found in one sample sequenced in a study of cytomegalovirus exposure and HLA in healthy donors. PCR amplification relied on 60 Vbeta primers (plus 13 Jbeta primers). TCRdb's table, derived via immunoSEQ multiplex PCR, lists solely in-frame clones and lacks some. The data show 120,000 or so clones, about four fifths seen once. Sequenced: PBMCs. The receptors originated from a woman aged 50 to 60 in good health and CMV-seropositive.

The chain joins TRBV7-9 to TRBJ1-2; 8 positions agree with TRBD1. With 4 bases clipped from V and 2 bases from J, the junction kept 3 bases outside the gene matches. Germline values: CDR1 SEHNR, CDR2 FQNEAQ (reference sequence). The CDR3 has 14 amino acids. CDR3 amino acids: CASSYGQGNYGYTF. CDR3 in DNA: TGTGCCAGCAGCTACGGACAGGGCAACTATGGCTACACCTTC.

The V call is TRBV27, the J call TRBJ1-4; D perhaps matches TRBD1 (5 bases). The length of the CDR3 is 15 residues. Germline assignment: CDR1 MNHEY and CDR2 SMNVEV (reference sequence). Trimming cost V 3 bases and J 4 bases, with 12 bases left between them. The CDR3 nucleotides read TGTGCCAGCAGTTTTTACGGGGGGGTTAATGAAAAACTGTTTTTT. As protein: CASSFYGGVNEKLFF.

The chain joins TRBV19 to TRBJ2-1, with D uncertain. This CDR3 has 13 residues. Germline loops: CDR1 LNHDA, CDR2 SQIVND (reference sequence). V lost 3 bases and J 4 bases, leaving 7 bases between the germline ends. In DNA form, the CDR3 reads TGTGCCAGTAGTATGGGCAGTTACAATGAGCAGTTCTTC. This gives the protein CASSMGSYNEQFF.

In this sample, this clone turned up once. The chain carries TRBV4-3 and TRBJ2-7; TRBD2 matches at 11 bases. CDR3 size: 15 residues. Looked up from germline, CDR1 is LGHNA and CDR2 is YSLEER. V lost 4 bases, J lost 2 bases, and 4 bases stayed unmatched. CDR3 nucleotides: TGCGCCAGCAGCCTTCGACTAGCGGGACCCTACGAGCAGTACTTC. It specifies CASSLRLAGPYEQYF.

The CDR3 DNA follows: TGTGCCAGTAGCGGGAGCGGGAACGAGCAGTACTTC. Its translation is CASSGSGNEQYF. The chain uses TRBV19 and TRBJ2-7; 7 bases line up with TRBD2. CDR1 and CDR2 from the germline V gene are LNHDA and SQIVND (reference sequence). The CDR3 loop spans 12 amino acids. The trim removed 6 bases at V and 5 bases at J, leaving 4 bases unmatched. The entire variable domain, with the rest obtained from reference TRBV19 and TRBJ2-7, is as follows: DGGITQSPKYLFRKEGQNVTLSCEQNLNHDAMYWYRQDPGQGLRLIYYSQIVNDFQKGDIAEGYSVSREKKESFPLTVTSAQKNPTAFYLCASSGSGNEQYFGPGTRLTVT.

This chain connects TRBV9 to TRBJ2-1, with TRBD1 as a possible D gene (6 bases). This CDR3 comprises 16 residues. V lost 4 bases to trimming and J lost 7 bases, with 21 bases between them. Germline lookup yields CDR1 SGDLS and CDR2 YYNGEE. The CDR3 loop is CASSLGGRGRINEQFF. The CDR3, as DNA: TGTGCCAGCAGCCTGGGCGGCAGGGGCAGGATTAATGAGCAGTTCTTC.

In this sample, this clone turned up a few times. V and J are TRBV11-2 and TRBJ2-7; D remains unclear. CDR3 length: 12 amino acids. Germline CDR1 SGHAT, CDR2 FQNNGV. V gave up 3 bases and J gave up 5 bases, with 8 bases separating them. CDR3 in amino acids: CASSFGFDEQYF. In nucleotides, the CDR3 is TGTGCCAGCAGCTTCGGGTTTGACGAGCAGTACTTC.

V is TRBV18 and J is TRBJ1-5; D might be TRBD1 (6 bases). This CDR3 spans 14 amino acids. Per the germline V gene, CDR1 is KGHSH and CDR2 is LQKENI. V lost 2 bases, J lost 5 bases, and 10 bases lay in between. The CDR3 region has the DNA TGTGCCAGCTCACCAAGGACAGCCGATCAGCCCCAGCATTTT. Protein sequence: CASSPRTADQPQHF.

This chain connects TRBV4-3 to TRBJ2-3; TRBD2 aligns across 9 bases. The CDR3 is 18 residues long. With V trimmed by 1 base and J by 0 bases, 8 bases remained unmatched. CDR1 LGHNA and CDR2 YSLEER come from the germline V gene. CDR3 sequence reads: CASSQVLAGHTSTDTQYF. CDR3 coding DNA: TGCGCCAGCAGCCAAGTTCTAGCGGGACATACTAGCACAGATACGCAGTATTTT.

The chain has TRBV30 and TRBJ1-5, with a tentative D call TRBD1 (5 bases). Germline CDR1 reads GTSNPN; CDR2 reads SVGIG (reference sequence). The CDR3 contains 16 residues. Trimming took off 1 base at V and 0 bases at J, with 13 bases between the two ends. This CDR3 reads CAWSDRLGVSNQPQHF. CDR3 bases: TGTGCCTGGAGTGATAGACTAGGGGTTAGCAATCAGCCCCAGCATTTT.

V is TRBV19 and J is TRBJ1-6; TRBD1 might be the D (6 bases). This CDR3 comprises 15 residues. Germline lookup yields CDR1 LNHDA and CDR2 SQIVND (reference sequence). V was pared by 3 bases and J by 10 bases, with 16 bases between. In nucleotides, the CDR3 is TGTGCCAGTAGTATTGGTCAGGGGTATCGATCACCCCTCCACTTT. This encodes CASSIGQGYRSPLHF.

This chain uses TRBV18 with TRBJ2-7; 7 nucleotides align to TRBD1. The CDR3 covers 17 residues. Trimming cost V 5 bases and J 2 bases; bases outside gene matches: 15. Germline V lookup: CDR1 KGHSH, CDR2 LQKENI. The CDR3 protein is CASSSQVSFGQAYEQYF. As DNA, the CDR3 is TGTGCCAGCTCATCCCAGGTATCCTTCGGACAGGCCTACGAGCAGTACTTC.

The chain recombines TRBV10-2 with TRBJ1-5, with TRBD1 identical over 7 bases. This CDR3 spans 16 amino acids. CDR1 and CDR2 (germline): WSHSY, SAAADI. J gave up 5 bases and V 7 bases, and 14 bases lay outside the gene matches. The CDR3 DNA follows: TGCGCCAGCACCCCCACAGGGGTCGGTATGGATCAGCCCCAGCATTTT. Its translation is CASTPTGVGMDQPQHF.

This clone has more than one count but fewer than ten. J is TRBJ1-1 and V is TRBV14; 9 positions agree with TRBD1. Looked up from germline, CDR1 is SGHDN and CDR2 is FVKESK. The CDR3 length is 14 residues. With V trimmed by 5 bases and J by 6 bases, 7 bases remained unmatched. CDR3: CASSADRGRAEAFF. The CDR3 DNA follows: TGTGCCAGCAGCGCGGACAGGGGTAGGGCTGAAGCTTTCTTT.

The gene calls are TRBV13 and TRBJ2-7; TRBD2 matches at 9 bases. Germline V gene sequence: CDR1 PRHDT, CDR2 FYEKMQ (reference sequence). The V gene end was trimmed by 3 bases and the J gene end by 6 bases; junction bases not matched to a gene: 9. The CDR3 is 15 residues long. This chain's CDR3 is CASSLRLAGDLEQYF. The CDR3 nucleotides read TGTGCCAGCAGCTTGCGATTAGCGGGAGACCTCGAGCAGTACTTC.

The rearrangement links TRBV2 to TRBJ2-7; 8 bases are shared with TRBD1. The CDR3 totals 15 residues. V trimming: 8 bases; J trimming: 0 bases; junction bases outside the gene matches: 9. The germline CDR1 and CDR2 sequences are SNHLY and FYNNEI. CDR3 sequence reads: CASGRSGTGSYEQYF. DNA of the CDR3: TGTGCCAGCGGCCGATCCGGGACAGGCTCCTACGAGCAGTACTTC.

This sequence joins TRBV14 and TRBJ1-6; 9 bases agree with TRBD1. Germline CDR1 and CDR2: SGHDN and FVKESK. The CDR3 totals 19 residues. The junction had 11 bases not matched to a gene; V was cut back by 5 bases and J by 0 bases. The CDR3 is CASSAGDRVGPSYNSPLHF. CDR3 sequence (DNA): TGTGCCAGCAGCGCAGGGGACAGGGTTGGGCCCTCCTATAATTCACCCCTCCACTTT. Variable domain in full (rest from reference TRBV14 and TRBJ1-6): EAGVTQFPSHSVIEKGQTVTLRCDPISGHDNLYWYRRVMGKEIKFLLHFVKESKQDESGMPNNRFLAERTGGTYSTLKVQPAELEDSGVYFCASSAGDRVGPSYNSPLHFGNGTRLTVT.

As concerns this clone: The germline gene is not matched at one end of the junction; a read error may be the cause. The genes are TRBV7-7 and TRBJ2-2; 14 bases agree with TRBD2. There are 16 residues in the CDR3. Germline CDR1 SSHAT, CDR2 FNYEAQ (reference sequence). CDR3 nucleotide sequence: TGTGCTAGCAGCTTAGGACTAGCGGGAGGTCCCGGGGAGCTGTTTTTT. Protein product: CASSLGLAGGPGELFF.

The chain recombines TRBV7-2 with TRBJ2-5; TRBD2 agrees at 12 bases. V was pared by 1 base and J by 5 bases, with 5 bases of the junction left unmatched. Germline loops: CDR1 SGHTA, CDR2 FQGNSA. The CDR3 contains 16 residues. CDR3 in amino acids: CASSLVPSGGAETQYF. The CDR3 coding sequence is TGTGCCAGCAGCTTAGTTCCTAGCGGGGGGGCGGAGACCCAGTACTTC.

This CDR3 reads CAWRIQGGNTEAFF. The CDR3 DNA reads as TGTGCCTGGAGGATCCAAGGGGGGAACACTGAAGCTTTCTTT. V is TRBV30 and J is TRBJ1-1, with D perhaps matching TRBD1 (6 bases). The V end lost 3 bases, the J end lost 1 base, and 12 bases lay between the germline ends. The CDR3 sequence is 14 residues long. The V gene's germline CDR1 is GTSNPN and CDR2 SVGIG (reference sequence).

V and J are TRBV7-9 and TRBJ2-2, with 7 bases aligning to TRBD1. The CDR3 has 18 residues. Germline CDR1 reads SEHNR; CDR2 reads FQNEAQ (reference sequence). V lost 3 bases, J lost 5 bases, and 15 bases stayed unmatched. Written as DNA, the CDR3 is TGTGCCAGCAGCTTTCTTCGGATAGGGACAGTCTTTACCGGGGAGCTGTTTTTT. Translation gives CASSFLRIGTVFTGELFF.

The chain couples TRBV10-3 to TRBJ2-7; TRBD1 matches at 10 bases. V dropped 6 bases and J dropped 3; count of bases not matched to a gene: 5. The CDR3 contains 14 residues. CDR1 ENHRY and CDR2 SYGVKD come from the germline V gene. Here the CDR3 reads CAISPGQGDYEQYF. The CDR3 DNA follows: TGTGCCATCAGCCCTGGACAGGGGGACTACGAGCAGTACTTC.

The chain links TRBV7-3 to TRBJ2-3, with TRBD2 as a possible D gene (5 bases). The CDR3 has 16 amino acids. Germline V gives CDR1 SGHTA, CDR2 FQGTGA. V dropped 6 bases and J dropped 1 base, with 17 bases sitting between them. This CDR3 reads CASSPRRRLGTDTQYF. In DNA form, the CDR3 reads TGTGCCAGCAGTCCTCGGAGGCGGCTAGGCACAGATACGCAGTATTTT.

The chain carries TRBV6-5 and TRBJ1-2, with TRBD1 as a possible D gene (6 bases). Germline values: CDR1 MNHEY, CDR2 SVGAGI. The CDR3 has 14 amino acids. With 5 bases removed from V and 1 base from J, the gap between germline ends came to 11 bases. CDR3 residues: CASSPGQINYGYTF. DNA for the CDR3: TGTGCCAGCAGTCCAGGACAGATTAACTATGGCTACACCTTC.

The chain joins TRBV15 to TRBJ2-5; TRBD1 agrees at 8 bases. Germline assignment: CDR1 LNHNV and CDR2 YYDKDF (reference sequence). J lost 1 base, V lost 1 base, and 2 bases had no gene match. CDR3 length equals 15 residues. DNA for the CDR3: TGTGCCACCAGCAGAGGAGGACAGGGCCAAGAGACCCAGTACTTC. Its protein product is CATSRGGQGQETQYF.

V gene TRBV28 combines with J gene TRBJ2-7; TRBD2 matches 10 bases. The CDR3 has 15 amino acids. V lost 6 bases to trimming and J lost 2 bases; unmatched junction nucleotides: 7. Germline CDR1 MDHEN, CDR2 SYDVKM. The CDR3 sequence is CASSRILAGPYEQYF. The CDR3 DNA sequence: TGTGCCAGCAGCCGAATACTAGCGGGACCCTACGAGCAGTACTTC.

This chain uses TRBV4-1 with TRBJ2-7, with 8 nucleotides matching TRBD1. The germline V gene encodes CDR1 MGHRA and CDR2 YSYEKL. V trimming: 5 bases; J trimming: 2 bases; junction bases outside the gene matches: 5. This CDR3 region has 14 residues. The CDR3 spells CASSSGTGPYEQYF. The CDR3 region has the DNA TGCGCCAGCAGCTCCGGGACAGGCCCCTACGAGCAGTACTTC.